Reported below is one T cell receptor beta chain. The target of this receptor is not known. Base-call qualities are not available, and no considerably larger clone is one nucleotide away. From the germline V gene, CDR1 is SNHLY and CDR2 is FYNNEI. The trim is 3 bases for V and 1 base for J, with a gap of 9 bases between the germline ends. From cysteine to phenylalanine, the CDR3 is 14 amino acids long. CDR3 DNA is the only sequence kept; it has 42 bases, read in frame from the first base. The data were obtained in a study of sequential checkpoint blockade in melanoma (dated by TCRdb to between 2018 and 2021). About the full investigation: In a 1:1 randomization, patients received either first-line nivolumab then ipilimumab (arm A) or ipilimumab then nivolumab (arm B). Maintenance nivolumab came after each of the two trial sequences. The full study reports these points: Validation of the response-prediction model combining TCR metrics and mutation burden is needed in larger, independent patient cohorts.

TCRbeta CDR3 regions were immunosequenced from genomic DNA with the immunoSEQ Assay. Before high-throughput sequencing, genomic DNA was amplified using bias-controlled multiplex PCR. The authors' analysis ran thus. To quantify the absolute abundance of each unique TCRbeta CDR3 region, the sequences were collapsed and filtered. Clonality, defined as 1 minus Pielou's evenness, was calculated using only productive rearrangements. A previously published method was used to identify clones with significantly greater frequencies in on-treatment samples than in baseline samples. TCRdb's version of the immuneACCESS table is confined to in-frame rearrangements and falls short of the full clone set. An unresolved V gene accounts for under half of the shortfall where checked; the remainder is of unknown origin. The V and J calls and clone size come from that table; D and trimming were worked out from the DNA. The sample yields over 8,000 clones; 64% were counted once. 45% to 50% of the sample rests with the top ten.

Interpreted using the paper, the treatment or condition label stands for: randomized to nivolumab then ipilimumab (arm A) or the reverse (arm B). No trial patient had received prior DNA-damaging chemotherapy. On a FACS Aria II flow cytometer, live CD3+CD8+ cells that were negative for CD19 and CD56 were sorted from thawed PBMCs. Samples were obtained from patients with melanoma enrolled in CheckMate 064, a randomized, open-label phase II trial of sequential checkpoint blockade. Peripheral blood mononuclear cells were collected by leukapheresis, purified using Ficoll-Paque, and frozen in human serum containing roughly 10% DMSO. Purity of sorted blood CD3+CD8+ cells was verified at >95% immediately after sorting, followed by DNA extraction.

This material consisted of CD8+ T cells sorted from blood (inferred from file names), taken from a patient given nivolumab and ipilimumab in sequence. This clonotype originated in a human patient with melanoma. Some clones in this sample may be carry-over from other donors' samples. Here the chain combines TRBV2 and TRBJ1-1, with a weak D call of TRBD1 (5 bases match). Here the CDR3 is given as CASSEARANTEAFF. The nucleotides are TGTGCCAGCAGTGAGGCCAGGGCGAACACTGAAGCTTTCTTT.